What follows are 28 T cell receptor beta chains derived from one specimen sequenced in a study of blood T cell dynamics during melanoma immunotherapy. Generated by immunoSEQ multiplex PCR, the TCRdb table keeps only in-frame clones and is missing some. Of some 13,000 clones in the sample, 85% to 90% are singletons; the top ten hold roughly 4.4%. Time point indicated: pre-treatment baseline. Sequenced here: blood, sampled from a patient treated with checkpoint blockade. These receptors were collected from a human donor with melanoma.

The J gene is TRBJ2-1, the V gene TRBV27; 8 positions match TRBD2. The CDR3 has 16 amino acids. Germline V gene data show CDR1 as MNHEY and CDR2 as SMNVEV (reference sequence). V was clipped by 4 bases and J by 0 bases; unmatched bases: 5. CDR3 in amino acids: CASSSISGVSYNEQFF. The CDR3 nucleotides are TGTGCCAGCAGTTCCATTAGCGGGGTCTCCTACAATGAGCAGTTCTTC.

The V and J genes are TRBV7-2 and TRBJ2-7; a possible D gene is TRBD2 (6 bases). Trimming took 1 base from V and 7 from J, leaving 14 bases between them. Per germline, CDR1 SGHTA and CDR2 FQGNSA. This CDR3 contains 14 residues. The CDR3 sequence: CASSLVGGREEQYF. Here the CDR3 DNA reads TGTGCCAGCAGCTTAGTCGGCGGACGGGAGGAGCAGTACTTC. Using reference TRBV7-2 and TRBJ2-7 for the parts outside the CDR3, the full variable domain is GAGVSQSPSNKVTEKGKDVELRCDPISGHTALYWYRQSLGQGLEFLIYFQGNSAPDKSGLPSDRFSAERTGGSVSTLTIQRTQQEDSAVYLCASSLVGGREEQYFGPGTRLTVT.

This clone came up a few times. The CDR3 region has the DNA TGTGCCAGCAGTGGTAACGGGGTCACTGAAGCTTTCTTT. Amino acids: CASSGNGVTEAFF. The chain carries TRBV25-1 and TRBJ1-1; D gene unclear. With 4 bases removed from V and 4 bases from J, the gap between germline ends came to 10 bases. CDR3 length: 13 amino acids. Germline V gives CDR1 MGHDK, CDR2 SYGVNS.

This chain uses TRBV18 with TRBJ1-2; 7 nucleotides agree with TRBD1. Germline CDR1 reads KGHSH; CDR2 reads LQKENI. J was trimmed by 7 bases and V by 4 bases; bases with no gene match: 6. The CDR3 covers 13 residues. In nucleotides, the CDR3 is TGTGCCAGCTCACAAGGACAGGAGAGTGGCTACACCTTC. Its protein product is CASSQGQESGYTF.

This chain links TRBV7-9 with TRBJ2-1; 7 nucleotides align to TRBD2. With V trimmed by 5 bases and J by 5 bases, 9 bases remained unmatched. Germline CDR1 is SEHNR and CDR2 is FQNEAQ (reference sequence). This CDR3 has 15 residues. The CDR3 loop is CASSPSGGSNNEQFF. In DNA form, the CDR3 reads TGTGCCAGCAGCCCTTCGGGCGGGAGTAACAATGAGCAGTTCTTC.

The chain couples TRBV18 to TRBJ2-1, with D possibly matching TRBD2 (6 bases). Germline V gene sequence: CDR1 KGHSH, CDR2 LQKENI. The V and J ends lost 6 bases and 4 bases respectively, with 13 bases between them. CDR3 length equals 14 residues. CDR3: CASSPRDFYNEQFF. DNA of the CDR3: TGTGCCAGCTCCCCCAGGGACTTTTACAATGAGCAGTTCTTC.

This sequence joins TRBV15 and TRBJ1-2, with D possibly being TRBD1 (6 bases). This CDR3 has 13 residues. The V and J ends lost 4 bases and 8 bases respectively, with 14 bases between them. Germline loops: CDR1 LNHNV, CDR2 YYDKDF (reference sequence). CDR3 sequence: CATSKPQGDGYTF. In DNA, the CDR3 is TGTGCCACCAGCAAACCACAGGGTGACGGCTACACCTTC.

The J gene is TRBJ2-3, the V gene TRBV21-1; the table's D gene call, TRBD2, was not cross checked with the DNA. TRBV21-1 is a listed pseudogene. The CDR3 has 15 residues. The CDR3 reads CASSKGTSGTDTQYF. The DNA for the CDR3 is TGTGCCAGCAGCAAAGGGACTAGCGGCACAGATACGCAGTATTTT.

As DNA, the CDR3 is TGCAGCGTTGAGGTCGGGGCCAAAAACATTCAGTACTTC. This gives the protein CSVEVGAKNIQYF. This chain uses TRBV29-1 with TRBJ2-4; the D is unclear. Trimming took off 3 bases at V and 1 base at J, with 7 bases between the two ends. The CDR3 contains 13 residues. The germline V gene has CDR1 SQVTM and CDR2 ANQGSEA.

The chain couples TRBV6-6 to TRBJ1-1; D unclear. Trimming removed 2 bases at V and 6 bases at J, with 7 bases between. The CDR3 spans 12 residues. CDR1 and CDR2 (germline): MNHNY, SVGAGI (reference sequence). The CDR3 DNA is TGTGCCAGCAGTTACGCCGCCCCTGAAGCTTTCTTT. This codes for CASSYAAPEAFF.

The V gene is TRBV7-2, the J gene TRBJ2-7; D is ambiguous. Trimming pared 0 bases from V and 6 bases from J, leaving 3 bases between. This CDR3 is 11 amino acids long. Germline CDR1 and CDR2: SGHTA and FQGNSA. CDR3 sequence reads: CASSLATEQYF. CDR3 nucleotide sequence: TGTGCCAGCAGCTTAGCGACCGAGCAGTACTTC.

The V call is TRBV9, the J call TRBJ1-3; weak D call: TRBD1 (5 bases). V shed 0 bases and J shed 2 bases, with 9 bases lying between them. The germline V gene has CDR1 SGDLS and CDR2 YYNGEE. The CDR3 has 15 amino acids. The CDR3 loop reads CASSVVGGAGNTIYF. CDR3 bases: TGTGCCAGCAGCGTAGTCGGGGGAGCTGGAAACACCATATATTTT.

This clone was recorded once. The chain links TRBV5-1 to TRBJ2-7, with TRBD1 matching 7 bases. CDR1 is SGHRS, CDR2 YFSETQ, per germline. Trimming removed 2 bases from V and 3 bases from J; junction bases left unmatched: 8. CDR3 length: 15 amino acids. The CDR3 protein is CASSFQEGAGYEQYF. As DNA, the CDR3 is TGCGCCAGCAGCTTTCAAGAGGGGGCGGGCTACGAGCAGTACTTC.

The rearrangement links TRBV6-1 to TRBJ2-5; 11 bases agree with TRBD2. Germline V gene sequence: CDR1 MNHNS, CDR2 SASEGT. V lost 1 base to trimming and J lost 4 bases; unmatched junction nucleotides: 2. CDR3 length: 15 amino acids. The CDR3 protein is CASSEGLAGRETQYF. The CDR3 DNA reads TGTGCCAGCAGTGAAGGACTAGCGGGGAGAGAGACCCAGTACTTC.

This chain joins TRBV5-1 and TRBJ2-1, with TRBD1 matching over 8 bases. Germline values: CDR1 SGHRS, CDR2 YFSETQ. The V segment lost 0 bases and the J segment 5 bases; nucleotides outside the gene matches: 7. This CDR3 is 16 amino acids long. The CDR3 here is CASSLVGTGANNEQFF. The CDR3 bases are TGCGCCAGCAGCTTGGTCGGGACAGGAGCGAACAATGAGCAGTTCTTC.

The V call is TRBV7-8, the J call TRBJ2-2; no reliable D call. Looked up from germline, CDR1 is SGHVS and CDR2 is FQNEAQ. V lost 0 bases, J lost 6 bases, and 8 bases lay in between. The CDR3 sequence is 14 residues long. The CDR3 DNA is TGTGCCAGCAGCTTAGCCGGAGTTTCCGGGGAGCTGTTTTTT. Its protein is CASSLAGVSGELFF.

The rearrangement uses TRBV4-2 and TRBJ1-6; no clear D gene. In germline, CDR1 is LGHNA, CDR2 YNFKEQ. The V gene lost 0 bases and the J gene lost 0 bases, with 9 bases spanning the gap. This CDR3 region has 17 residues. CDR3 in DNA: TGTGCCAGCAGCCAAGATGTCGGGAACTCCTATAATTCACCCCTCCACTTT. This translates into CASSQDVGNSYNSPLHF.

This clone was seen once. V is TRBV7-3 and J is TRBJ2-2; D could derive from TRBD1 or TRBD2 (5 bases each). The length of the CDR3 is 15 residues. Deletions cut 5 bases from V and 5 bases from J, with 15 bases between. Germline CDR1 and CDR2: SGHTA and FQGTGA. The CDR3 loop reads CASSVGTVGTGELFF. The CDR3 DNA reads TGTGCCAGCAGCGTCGGGACCGTGGGAACCGGGGAGCTGTTTTTT.

This clone was found once. The chain combines TRBV5-1 with TRBJ1-1, with D maybe TRBD1 (5 bases). The CDR3 extends over 13 amino acids. Trimming left V 2 bases short and J 2 bases short, with 7 bases between. The V gene's germline CDR1 is SGHRS and CDR2 YFSETQ. For the CDR3, the DNA is TGCGCCAGCAGCTTCCGGGACAACACTGAAGCTTTCTTT. Protein product: CASSFRDNTEAFF. Full variable domain (rest looked up from reference TRBV5-1 and TRBJ1-1): KAGVTQTPRYLIKTRGQQVTLSCSPISGHRSVSWYQQTPGQGLQFLFEYFSETQRNKGNFPGRFSGRQFSNSRSEMNVSTLELGDSALYLCASSFRDNTEAFFGQGTRLTVV.

V is TRBV29-1 and J is TRBJ2-3; 10 bases align to TRBD2. Looked up from germline, CDR1 is SQVTM and CDR2 is ANQGSEA. The V and J ends lost 4 bases and 2 bases, in that order; junction bases with no gene match: 6. The CDR3 is 15 residues long. This CDR3 reads CSVGLLAGLTDTQYF. The CDR3 DNA follows: TGCAGCGTTGGTCTACTAGCGGGACTCACAGATACGCAGTATTTT.

This chain connects TRBV25-1 to TRBJ1-1; TRBD1 aligns across 7 bases. The V segment lost 2 bases and the J segment 4 bases; nucleotides outside the gene matches: 4. Germline V gene data show CDR1 as MGHDK and CDR2 as SYGVNS. The CDR3 totals 14 residues. CDR3 DNA sequence: TGTGCCAGCAGTGAAATCGACAGGGTCACTGAAGCTTTCTTT. This codes for CASSEIDRVTEAFF.

The chain uses TRBV6-5 and TRBJ1-1; D ambiguous. V was pared by 8 bases and J by 2 bases, with 12 bases between. The germline V gene encodes CDR1 MNHEY and CDR2 SVGAGI. CDR3 length equals 13 residues. CDR3 nucleotides: TGTGCCAGCCAGGAGATCATAAACACTGAAGCTTTCTTT. Its protein is CASQEIINTEAFF.

The rearrangement links TRBV2 to TRBJ2-5; maybe TRBD2 (6 bases). The CDR3 extends over 15 amino acids. CDR1 and CDR2 (germline): SNHLY, FYNNEI. The V end was cut by 6 bases, the J end by 5 bases, with 19 bases between. CDR3 in DNA: TGTGCCAGCAGCGATAGACTTGGGGGGATGGAGACCCAGTACTTC. Translating it yields CASSDRLGGMETQYF.

This clone came up a few times. In DNA form, the CDR3 reads TGTGCCAGCAGTCTCCACCCGGAGGGGGCATATGGCTACACCTTC. This codes for CASSLHPEGAYGYTF. V gene TRBV27 combines with J gene TRBJ1-2; 7 bases are a match to TRBD1. V lost 5 bases, J lost 5 bases, and 11 bases stayed unmatched. Per germline, CDR1 MNHEY and CDR2 SMNVEV (reference sequence). CDR3 length: 15 residues.

V and J are TRBV10-3 and TRBJ1-1; D not certain. CDR1 is ENHRY and CDR2 is SYGVKD in the germline V gene. The CDR3 spans 14 residues. The V end lost 0 bases, the J end lost 5 bases, and 10 bases lay between the germline ends. CDR3: CAISESALGTEAFF. CDR3 coding DNA: TGTGCCATCAGTGAGTCGGCCCTGGGGACTGAAGCTTTCTTT.

The J gene is TRBJ2-5, the V gene TRBV6-1, with TRBD1 matching 12 bases. The germline V gene encodes CDR1 MNHNS and CDR2 SASEGT. CDR3 length: 18 residues. Unmatched junction bases numbered 12, after V lost 2 bases and J lost 5 bases. Here the CDR3 reads CASSESIQGTGGSETQYF. For the CDR3, the DNA is TGTGCCAGCAGTGAAAGTATCCAAGGGACAGGGGGCAGCGAGACCCAGTACTTC.

The CDR3 nucleotides are TGTGCCAGCAGGAGTGGATTTGGGGGAAGGAATGAAAAACTGTTTTTT. Translating it yields CASRSGFGGRNEKLFF. The rearrangement joins TRBV11-2 to TRBJ1-4, with a weak D call TRBD1 (5 bases). V was cut by 6 bases and J by 5 bases, with 19 bases left in between. There are 16 residues in the CDR3. Germline values: CDR1 SGHAT, CDR2 FQNNGV.

J is TRBJ1-1 and V is TRBV28, with 9 bases aligning to TRBD1. Germline CDR1 and CDR2: MDHEN and SYDVKM. The CDR3 consists of 16 residues. The V gene end was trimmed by 4 bases and the J gene end by 3 bases; junction bases not matched to a gene: 9. DNA for the CDR3: TGTGCCAGCAGTTCCCCCACCACAGGGGGCCACACTGAAGCTTTCTTT. This sequence encodes CASSSPTTGGHTEAFF.